This TCR beta chain was recovered during a study of blood T cell repertoires in COVID-19. Clones were sequenced by immunoSEQ multiplex PCR, and TCRdb holds only the in-frame ones, with some missing. Seen here are about 210,000 clones, approximately 84% observed once, and the top ten hold 7.5% to 8%. Germline CDR1 is SQVTM and CDR2 is ANQGSEA. This CDR3 is built from 15 residues. The J segment lost 5 bases and the V segment lost 3 bases, leaving 10 bases of the junction unmatched. The TCR comes from a woman aged 50 to 65 with active or convalescent COVID-19. The specimen was peripheral blood. The rearrangement links TRBV29-1 to TRBJ2-7, with 10 positions matching TRBD2. The CDR3 loop is CSVDGGASGRNEQYF. The CDR3 coding sequence is TGCAGCGTTGATGGGGGCGCTAGCGGGAGAAACGAGCAGTACTTC.